The clone carrying this T cell receptor beta chain was recorded a few times. Antigen unknown. This sample was taken from a study of cytomegalovirus exposure and HLA in healthy donors. General study points: Upon later analysis, HLA-associated TCR beta chains proved more clonally expanded than other, equally common chains.

The V segment lost 4 bases and the J segment 8 bases; nucleotides outside the gene matches: 12. CDR1 and CDR2 (germline): SGHDT, YYEEEE. This CDR3 has 15 amino acids. Primers included in the PCR were 60 Vbeta and 13 Jbeta primers. Clones were sequenced by immunoSEQ multiplex PCR, and TCRdb holds only the in-frame ones, with some missing. Of around 120,000 clones listed, roughly 82% are singletons. The receptor was isolated from a male donor in good health and CMV-seropositive. V gene TRBV5-6 combines with J gene TRBJ2-1; 7 positions agree with TRBD2. Input material: PBMCs. The CDR3, as DNA: TGTGCCAGCAGCACCCCTTCGGGGGGAGGGGATGAGCAGTTCTTC. Its protein product is CASSTPSGGGDEQFF.